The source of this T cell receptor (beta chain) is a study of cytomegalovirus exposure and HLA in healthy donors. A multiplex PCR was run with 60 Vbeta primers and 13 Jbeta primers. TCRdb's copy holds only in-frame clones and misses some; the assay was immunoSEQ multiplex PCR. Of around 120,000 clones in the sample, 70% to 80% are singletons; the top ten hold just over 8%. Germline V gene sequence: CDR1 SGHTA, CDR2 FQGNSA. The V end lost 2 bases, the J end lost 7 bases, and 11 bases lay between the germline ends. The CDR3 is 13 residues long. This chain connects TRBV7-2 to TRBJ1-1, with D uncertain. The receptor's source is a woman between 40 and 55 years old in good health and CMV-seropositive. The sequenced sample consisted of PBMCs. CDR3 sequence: CASSLNRRVEAFF. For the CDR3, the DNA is TGTGCCAGCAGCTTAAATCGGAGGGTTGAAGCTTTCTTT. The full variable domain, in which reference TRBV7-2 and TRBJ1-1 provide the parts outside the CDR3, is GAGVSQSPSNKVTEKGKDVELRCDPISGHTALYWYRQSLGQGLEFLIYFQGNSAPDKSGLPSDRFSAERTGGSVSTLTIQRTQQEDSAVYLCASSLNRRVEAFFGQGTRLTVV.